This TCR beta chain was sequenced during a study of blood T cell repertoires in COVID-19. Study-level background: Material from acute and convalescent COVID-19 was sourced from the United States, Italy and Spain. The analysed material was cDNA or gDNA that came from T cells, B-cell-depleted T cells, or PBMCs.

This CDR3 spans 14 amino acids. Germline CDR1 and CDR2: GTSNPN and SVGIG (reference sequence). The V gene lost 3 bases and the J gene lost 6 bases, with 14 bases spanning the gap. Per the authors' pipeline: For nucleated cells, counts were estimated from reference gene primer amplification. This table comes from immunoSEQ multiplex PCR, and its TCRdb copy is limited to in-frame clones, with some not included. The DNA was the basis for D and trimming; V, J and clone size are from that table. The sample holds fewer than 150,000 clones, approximately 81% seen once. Sequencing was carried out using peripheral blood. The gene calls are TRBV30 and TRBJ1-4; D unresolved. This receptor was taken from a man between 50 and 59 years old with acute or convalescent COVID-19. Here the CDR3 DNA reads TGTGCCTGGAGGGAGCCGGCCCGGGATGAAAAACTGTTTTTT. Its translation is CAWREPARDEKLFF.